A single sample is the source of the 20 T cell receptor beta chains below, sequenced in a study of long-term antiretroviral therapy in people with HIV. An immunoSEQ assay, version v3.0, was performed at survey level. The table came from immunoSEQ multiplex PCR; TCRdb's copy has only in-frame clones and leaves some out. This sample has about 16,000 clones, with about 95% found just once. The input for sequencing was unsorted PBMCs, taken 10.4 years after starting antiretroviral therapy. Every receptor here comes from a man aged 25-40 years with HIV.

This rearrangement joins TRBV7-8 to TRBJ2-2; D not certain. Trimming left V 1 base short and J 4 bases short, with 7 bases between. Germline V gene sequence: CDR1 SGHVS, CDR2 FQNEAQ. CDR3 length: 14 residues. The CDR3 sequence is CASSLDVSTGELFF. The CDR3 DNA reads as TGTGCCAGCAGCTTAGATGTAAGCACCGGGGAGCTGTTTTTT. The whole variable domain, filled in from reference TRBV7-8 and TRBJ2-2, reads GAGVSQSPRYKVAKRGQDVALRCDPISGHVSLFWYQQALGQGPEFLTYFQNEAQLDKSGLPSDRFFAERPEGSVSTLKIQRTQQEDSAVYLCASSLDVSTGELFFGEGSRLTVL.

The chain uses TRBV7-2 and TRBJ1-1, with unresolved D. The CDR3 runs 12 residues. Germline V gene data show CDR1 as SGHTA and CDR2 as FQGNSA. Deletions cut 3 bases from V and 4 bases from J, with 6 bases between. CDR3 sequence reads: CASSFKGTEAFF. As DNA, the CDR3 is TGTGCCAGCAGCTTTAAAGGCACTGAAGCTTTCTTT. The complete variable domain, with remaining parts taken from reference TRBV7-2 and TRBJ1-1, reads GAGVSQSPSNKVTEKGKDVELRCDPISGHTALYWYRQSLGQGLEFLIYFQGNSAPDKSGLPSDRFSAERTGGSVSTLTIQRTQQEDSAVYLCASSFKGTEAFFGQGTRLTVV.

This chain connects TRBV11-1 to TRBJ2-7; D perhaps matches TRBD2 (6 bases). V was cut by 4 bases and J by 3 bases, with 19 bases left in between. This CDR3 comprises 16 residues. From germline, CDR1 is SGHAT and CDR2 FQDESV (reference sequence). The CDR3 loop reads CASSSPRGRLSYEQYF. The CDR3 region has the DNA TGTGCCAGCAGCTCCCCGCGGGGTAGGTTAAGCTACGAGCAGTACTTC.

The J gene is TRBJ2-2, the V gene TRBV6-1; 8 bases are a match to TRBD1. After removal of 10 bases from V and 6 bases from J, the junction contained 7 bases not matched to a gene. The CDR3 runs 13 residues. Germline V lookup: CDR1 MNHNS, CDR2 SASEGT. The CDR3: CATRDRSAGELFF. CDR3 nucleotides: TGTGCCACCAGGGACAGGTCTGCCGGGGAGCTGTTTTTT.

The chain uses TRBV4-1 and TRBJ1-3; D uncertain. This CDR3 region has 16 residues. Trimming shortened V by 0 bases and J by 4 bases, and 13 bases separated the two germline ends. Germline CDR1 MGHRA, CDR2 YSYEKL. This CDR3 reads CASSQEGRRYGNTIYF. The CDR3 region has the DNA TGCGCCAGCAGCCAAGAAGGCAGGCGGTACGGAAACACCATATATTTT.

The count of this clone is one. The chain combines TRBV2 with TRBJ2-1; TRBD2 matches at 10 bases. Trimming took 8 bases from V and 14 from J; bases not matched to a gene: 3. Germline assignment: CDR1 SNHLY and CDR2 FYNNEI. The CDR3 spans 10 residues. CDR3 coding DNA: TGTGCCAGCCGAGCGGGGGGGGAGTTCTTC. This translates into CASRAGGEFF.

The V call is TRBV12-5, the J call TRBJ1-1; tentative D call: TRBD1 (5 bases). The V end lost 1 base, the J end lost 5 bases, and 11 bases lay between the germline ends. The CDR3 length is 14 residues. Germline V gene data show CDR1 as LGHNT and CDR2 as FRNRAP. This CDR3 reads CASGLGRQQTEAFF. CDR3 sequence (DNA): TGTGCTAGTGGTTTGGGAAGACAGCAAACTGAAGCTTTCTTT.

The genes are TRBV19 and TRBJ2-1; D possibly corresponds to TRBD1 (6 bases). The CDR3 is 14 residues long. The V and J ends lost 3 bases and 9 bases respectively, with 15 bases between them. CDR1 and CDR2 (germline): LNHDA, SQIVND (reference sequence). CDR3 sequence (DNA): TGTGCCAGTAGTATGGACAGCTTACGGAGTGAGCAGTTCTTC. Translation: CASSMDSLRSEQFF.

A note on this clone: A junction end diverges from the germline sequence, so it may reflect a read error. The chain couples TRBV7-2 to TRBJ2-1; D unresolved. The CDR3 covers 11 residues. CDR1 is SGHTA, CDR2 FQGNSA, per germline. The CDR3 loop is CASSFYDEQFF. The CDR3 coding sequence is TGTGCCAGCAGCTTCTACGATGAGCAGTTCTTC.

The chain employs TRBV13 and TRBJ2-7; D might be TRBD1 (6 bases). Germline-derived CDR1 and CDR2 are PRHDT and FYEKMQ (reference sequence). Trimming stripped 4 bases from V and 3 bases from J, with 13 bases between. The CDR3 totals 14 residues. The CDR3 protein is CASSWTEGDYEQYF. Here the CDR3 DNA reads TGTGCCAGCAGCTGGACAGAGGGGGACTACGAGCAGTACTTC.

V gene TRBV19 combines with J gene TRBJ2-5; TRBD2 agrees at 13 bases. V trimming: 4 bases; J trimming: 1 base; junction bases outside the gene matches: 3. Germline CDR1 and CDR2: LNHDA and SQIVND (reference sequence). This CDR3 is built from 16 residues. CDR3 loop: CASSKGLAGTQETQYF. The CDR3 DNA is TGTGCCAGTAGTAAGGGACTAGCGGGGACCCAAGAGACCCAGTACTTC.

V and J are TRBV2 and TRBJ2-3, with D perhaps TRBD1 (6 bases). The CDR3 runs 14 residues. From germline, CDR1 is SNHLY and CDR2 FYNNEI. V was pared by 5 bases and J by 5 bases, with 14 bases between. The CDR3 loop is CASSSGPRGDTQYF. The CDR3 DNA reads TGTGCCAGCAGTAGCGGACCCAGGGGAGATACGCAGTATTTT. The full variable domain, rest sourced from reference TRBV2 and TRBJ2-3, is EPEVTQTPSHQVTQMGQEVILRCVPISNHLYFYWYRQILGQKVEFLVSFYNNEISEKSEIFDDQFSVERPDGSNFTLKIRSTKLEDSAMYFCASSSGPRGDTQYFGPGTRLTVL.

A single count supports this clone. The chain is built from TRBV18 and TRBJ1-4; D is unclear. The V and J ends lost 5 bases and 5 bases respectively, with 12 bases between them. CDR1 and CDR2 from the germline V gene are KGHSH and LQKENI. The CDR3 length is 14 residues. The CDR3 DNA reads TGTGCCAGCTCAGCAGGTCCTCGGAATGAAAAACTGTTTTTT. Encoded protein: CASSAGPRNEKLFF.

Regarding this clone: A read error may produce the germline difference seen at one junction end. The rearrangement uses TRBV25-1 and TRBJ1-4; the D gene is possibly TRBD1 (5 bases). The length of the CDR3 is 12 residues. The germline V gene encodes CDR1 MGHDK and CDR2 SYGVNS. CDR3 DNA sequence: TGTGCCAGCAGTGATGGGTACAGGCCCCCGGCCTTT. Residues: CASSDGYRPPAF.

The chain couples TRBV30 to TRBJ1-1; D remains unclear. Trimming left V 2 bases short and J 7 bases short, with 11 bases between. The CDR3 covers 12 residues. Germline CDR1 is GTSNPN and CDR2 is SVGIG (reference sequence). CDR3 residues: CAWSRMEGEAFF. The CDR3 DNA reads as TGTGCCTGGAGTAGAATGGAGGGTGAAGCTTTCTTT.

The rearrangement links TRBV12-2 to TRBJ2-3; the table's D call, TRBD2, was not checked against the DNA. TRBV12-2 is termed a pseudogene. The CDR3 spans 16 residues. CDR3 sequence reads: CASRSLLAGQGDTQYF. The CDR3 DNA follows: TGTGCAAGTCGGAGTCTGCTAGCGGGCCAAGGGGATACGCAGTATTTT.

This chain connects TRBV9 to TRBJ1-2; D remains ambiguous. The germline V gene encodes CDR1 SGDLS and CDR2 YYNGEE. V gave up 4 bases and J gave up 2 bases, with 9 bases separating them. The CDR3 has 13 residues. CDR3 DNA: TGTGCCAGCAGCCTGATGACCAACTATGGCTACACCTTC. It translates to CASSLMTNYGYTF.

This sequence joins TRBV6-5 and TRBJ2-2, with no clear D. There are 13 residues in the CDR3. Germline V gives CDR1 MNHEY, CDR2 SVGAGI. The germline V and J ends were trimmed by 0 bases and 6 bases, with 5 bases remaining between them. The CDR3 sequence is CASSYSAAGELFF. CDR3 sequence (DNA): TGTGCCAGCAGTTACTCCGCAGCCGGGGAGCTGTTTTTT.

J is TRBJ2-7 and V is TRBV27; unclear D gene. Trimming removed 6 bases from V and 0 bases from J, with 21 bases in between. The CDR3 consists of 17 residues. Looked up from germline, CDR1 is MNHEY and CDR2 is SMNVEV (reference sequence). The CDR3 DNA sequence: TGTGCCAGCAGCCTAATTAACCCCCGCAGGAGCTCCTACGAGCAGTACTTC. Encoded protein: CASSLINPRRSSYEQYF.

This clone was detected once. This chain joins TRBV10-3 and TRBJ2-5, with D unclear. V was trimmed by 10 bases and J by 3 bases, leaving 9 bases between them. Germline V lookup: CDR1 ENHRY, CDR2 SYGVKD. This CDR3 spans 11 amino acids. Here the CDR3 reads CATRREETQYF. In DNA form, the CDR3 reads TGTGCCACCCGACGGGAAGAGACCCAGTACTTC.